Following are 14 T cell receptor beta chains from one sample sequenced in a study of PD-1 blockade in classical Hodgkin lymphoma (TCRdb year 2020). Library prep was done by the immunoSEQ multiplex PCR assay. In its TCRdb copy, this immuneACCESS table keeps in-frame sequences only and misses some clones. Where compared with another copy, unresolved V genes explain less than half of these, and the others have no known cause. This sample is represented by tens of thousands of clones; about 68% of them were singletons. The leading ten clones occupy roughly 23% of the sample. The meaning of the sample's time point label: cycle 1 day 1 (C1D1), immediately before nivolumab initiation. Every trial patient had relapsed following autologous stem cell transplantation, and prior brentuximab vedotin exposure was what differed among cohorts A, B and C. The sequencing used peripheral blood mononuclear cells (PBMCs), collected at baseline. These receptors came from a human donor with classical Hodgkin lymphoma.

This sequence joins TRBV9 and TRBJ2-3; possibly TRBD1 for D (5 bases). V was pared by 0 bases and J by 2 bases, with 10 bases between. Germline V gene sequence: CDR1 SGDLS, CDR2 YYNGEE. The CDR3 totals 15 residues. CDR3 sequence reads: CASSVGSGHTDTQYF. As DNA, the CDR3 is TGTGCCAGCAGCGTAGGTTCCGGACACACAGATACGCAGTATTTT.

This clone has only a few counts. This chain links TRBV10-2 with TRBJ2-7; unclear D gene. This CDR3 has 11 amino acids. Germline V gene lookup returns CDR1 WSHSY and CDR2 SAAADI. V lost 3 bases and J lost 5, with 5 bases in between. The CDR3 is CASSDTNEQYF. The CDR3 DNA reads as TGCGCCAGCAGTGACACCAACGAGCAGTACTTC.

This clone was seen once. The chain employs TRBV10-1 and TRBJ2-7, with unresolved D. The CDR3 has 14 amino acids. Looked up from germline, CDR1 is WNHNN and CDR2 is SYGVQD (reference sequence). The V end lost 0 bases, the J end lost 3 bases, and 9 bases lay between the germline ends. The CDR3 reads CASSESGGLYEQYF. Written as DNA, the CDR3 is TGCGCCAGCAGTGAGTCTGGTGGCCTCTACGAGCAGTACTTC.

This clone was seen a few times. The CDR3 here is CAWVRRRLVTYNEQFF. CDR3 DNA: TGTGCCTGGGTGCGCAGGCGGCTTGTCACGTACAATGAGCAGTTCTTC. The chain recombines TRBV30 with TRBJ2-1; D gene uncertain. V was trimmed by 5 bases and J by 4 bases, leaving 21 bases between them. The CDR3 has 16 amino acids. Germline CDR1 is GTSNPN and CDR2 is SVGIG (reference sequence).

The genes are TRBV18 and TRBJ2-1; maybe TRBD2 (6 bases). The V and J ends lost 0 bases and 9 bases respectively, with 12 bases between them. The CDR3 is 14 amino acids. The germline V gene has CDR1 KGHSH and CDR2 LQKENI. CDR3 loop: CASSPPVRGSEQFF. Written as DNA, the CDR3 is TGTGCCAGCTCACCACCGGTACGGGGGTCTGAGCAGTTCTTC.

This chain links TRBV11-2 with TRBJ1-4; a possible D gene is TRBD1 (6 bases). This CDR3 comprises 14 residues. Germline V lookup: CDR1 SGHAT, CDR2 FQNNGV. V was pared by 5 bases and J by 7 bases, with 14 bases between. The chain's CDR3 is CASSPGGAGEKLFF. CDR3 bases: TGTGCCAGCAGCCCGGGGGGGGCTGGTGAAAAACTGTTTTTT.

The gene calls are TRBV6-5 and TRBJ1-5; D may be TRBD1 (5 bases). This CDR3 has 14 residues. Germline loops: CDR1 MNHEY, CDR2 SVGAGI. Trimming pared 4 bases from V and 4 bases from J, leaving 11 bases between. This CDR3 reads CASSSGRGNQPQHF. The CDR3 DNA reads TGTGCCAGCAGTTCGGGACGGGGGAATCAGCCCCAGCATTTT.

The rearrangement uses TRBV6-6 and TRBJ2-1, with TRBD1 identical over 8 bases. The germline gives CDR1 MNHNY, CDR2 SVGAGI (reference sequence). The CDR3 sequence is 15 residues long. V shed 6 bases and J 5 bases; nucleotides not matched to a gene: 9. This CDR3 reads CASRTGQATDNEQFF. Written as DNA, the CDR3 is TGTGCCAGCAGAACGGGACAGGCCACAGACAATGAGCAGTTCTTC.

V and J are TRBV4-1 and TRBJ2-7, with D possibly TRBD1 on 5 matching bases. CDR3 length: 14 amino acids. V dropped 4 bases and J dropped 7 bases, with 17 bases sitting between them. The germline V gene encodes CDR1 MGHRA and CDR2 YSYEKL. The CDR3 nucleotides are TGCGCCAGCAGCCCTGAACCAGGGCTGAAAGAGCAGTACTTC. Its translation: CASSPEPGLKEQYF.

This clone was seen more than once but under ten times. This chain joins TRBV6-5 and TRBJ2-7; a weak D match, TRBD1 (5 bases). Trimming pared 8 bases from V and 1 base from J, leaving 15 bases between. The germline V gene has CDR1 MNHEY and CDR2 SVGAGI. This CDR3 comprises 14 residues. In DNA, the CDR3 is TGTGCCAGCCAGCACAGGCCCCTATCCTACGAGCAGTACTTC. As protein: CASQHRPLSYEQYF.

V usage is TRBV4-3 and J usage is TRBJ1-2, with unresolved D. Germline V gene data show CDR1 as LGHNA and CDR2 as YSLEER. Trimming left V 0 bases short and J 8 bases short, with 19 bases between. This CDR3 is built from 16 residues. The CDR3 nucleotides read TGCGCCAGCAGCCAAGATGCGCAGGCCCGGCTATACGGCTACACCTTC. It encodes CASSQDAQARLYGYTF.

CDR3 sequence: CASSTQSGGNEQFF. CDR3 nucleotides: TGTGCCAGCTCTACGCAAAGCGGGGGTAATGAGCAGTTCTTC. The gene calls are TRBV7-2 and TRBJ2-1, with 8 bases identical to TRBD2. Germline V CDR1 and CDR2: SGHTA, FQGNSA. V was clipped by 8 bases and J by 7 bases; unmatched bases: 10. There are 14 residues in the CDR3. Supplemented by reference TRBV7-2 and TRBJ2-1, the full variable domain reads GAGVSQSPSNKVTEKGKDVELRCDPISGHTALYWYRQSLGQGLEFLIYFQGNSAPDKSGLPSDRFSAERTGGSVSTLTIQRTQQEDSAVYLCASSTQSGGNEQFFGPGTRLTVL.

The chain combines TRBV7-6 with TRBJ2-3; TRBD1 aligns across 7 bases. J lost 1 base, V lost 5 bases, and 3 bases had no gene match. Germline CDR1 reads SGHVS; CDR2 reads FNYEAQ. The CDR3 contains 14 residues. CDR3 in amino acids: CASSPGGGTDTQYF. CDR3 DNA: TGTGCCAGCAGCCCAGGGGGTGGCACAGATACGCAGTATTTT.

The V gene is TRBV7-2, the J gene TRBJ2-5; 11 positions agree with TRBD1. Unmatched junction bases numbered 8, after V lost 5 bases and J lost 6 bases. The V gene's germline CDR1 is SGHTA and CDR2 FQGNSA. The CDR3 totals 15 residues. The CDR3 DNA reads as TGTGCCAGCAGCCTCCTGGGACAGGGGGTTAAGACCCAGTACTTC. Encoded protein: CASSLLGQGVKTQYF.